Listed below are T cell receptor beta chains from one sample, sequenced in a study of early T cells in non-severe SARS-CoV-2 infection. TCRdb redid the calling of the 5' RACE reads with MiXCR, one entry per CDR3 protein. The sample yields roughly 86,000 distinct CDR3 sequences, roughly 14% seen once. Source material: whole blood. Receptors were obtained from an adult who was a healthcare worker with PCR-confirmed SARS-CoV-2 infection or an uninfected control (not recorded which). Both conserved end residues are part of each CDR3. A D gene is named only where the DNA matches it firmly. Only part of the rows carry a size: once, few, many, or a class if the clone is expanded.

CDR3: CASSLEAAPNQPQHF; DNA: TGTGCCAGCAGCTTGGAGGCAGCGCCCAATCAGCCCCAGCATTTT; J: TRBJ1-5; V: TRBV5-6; length: 15; size: few; D: -
CDR3: CSVEIPGTTDTQYF; DNA: TGCAGCGTTGAGATACCGGGGACCACAGATACGCAGTATTTT; J: TRBJ2-3; V: TRBV29-1; length: 14; size: -; D: -
CDR3: CASTLVGLAGKFF; DNA: TGTGCCAGCACCTTGGTTGGACTAGCAGGAAAGTTCTTC; J: TRBJ2-1; V: TRBV6-2/TRBV6-3; length: 13; size: -; D: TRBD2
CDR3: CASSLAAGSIPTNEKLFF; DNA: TGTGCCAGCAGCTTAGCGGCCGGCAGCATCCCAACTAATGAAAAACTGTTTTTT; J: TRBJ1-4; V: TRBV7-9; length: 18; size: many; D: -
CDR3: CASSYRITGELFF; DNA: TGTGCCAGCAGCTACAGGATCACCGGGGAGCTGTTTTTT; J: TRBJ2-2; V: TRBV7-2; length: 13; size: -; D: -
CDR3: CASSPYRLAGDKTQYF; DNA: TGTGCCAGCAGTCCCTACCGACTAGCGGGGGATAAGACCCAGTACTTC; J: TRBJ2-5; V: TRBV28; length: 16; size: -; D: TRBD2
CDR3: CASRAVGTTRNTEAFF; DNA: TGCGCCAGCAGAGCGGTAGGGACCACTAGGAACACTGAAGCTTTCTTT; J: TRBJ1-1; V: TRBV5-1; length: 16; size: -; D: -
CDR3: CASRITGTDPPSGYTF; DNA: TGTGCCAGCAGGATAACCGGGACAGACCCCCCTAGCGGCTACACCTTC; J: TRBJ1-2; V: TRBV27; length: 16; size: many; D: TRBD1
CDR3: CASSPSGNNGELFF; DNA: TGTGCCAGCAGCCCATCGGGAAACAACGGGGAGCTGTTTTTT; J: TRBJ2-2; V: TRBV7-3; length: 14; size: -; D: -
CDR3: CASSEAGHRRNQPQHF; DNA: TGTGCCAGCAGTGAAGCGGGACACCGGAGAAATCAGCCCCAGCATTTT; J: TRBJ1-5; V: TRBV12-3/TRBV12-4; length: 16; size: few; D: -
CDR3: CASSQVVLTGVDGYTF; DNA: TGCGCCAGCAGCCAAGTAGTTTTGACGGGGGTGGATGGCTACACCTTC; J: TRBJ1-2; V: TRBV4-1; length: 16; size: -; D: -
CDR3: CASSLALGDNEQFF; DNA: TGTGCCAGCAGCTTAGCTCTGGGGGACAATGAGCAGTTCTTC; J: TRBJ2-1; V: TRBV7-6; length: 14; size: many; D: -
CDR3: CASRVSENTIYF; DNA: TGTGCCAGCAGGGTCTCTGAAAACACCATATATTTT; J: TRBJ1-3; V: TRBV12-3/TRBV12-4; length: 12; size: -; D: -
CDR3: CASSLGDPDTQYF; DNA: TGTGCCAGCAGCTTAGGGGACCCGGATACGCAGTATTTT; J: TRBJ2-3; V: TRBV7-9; length: 13; size: -; D: -
CDR3: CASNGFANTGELFF; DNA: TGTGCCAGCAATGGGTTCGCGAACACCGGGGAGCTGTTTTTT; J: TRBJ2-2; V: TRBV25-1; length: 14; size: once; D: -
CDR3: CASSERLGVSSSPLHF; DNA: TGCGCCAGCAGTGAGAGATTAGGGGTTTCGAGTTCACCCCTCCACTTT; J: TRBJ1-6; V: TRBV10-2; length: 16; size: -; D: -
CDR3: CASSLQTSGSQETQYF; DNA: TGTGCCAGCAGCTTACAGACTAGCGGGAGTCAAGAGACCCAGTACTTC; J: TRBJ2-5; V: TRBV11-2; length: 16; size: few; D: TRBD2
CDR3: CASSSPRGRGNTEAFF; DNA: TGTGCCAGCAGTTCTCCCAGGGGGAGAGGGAACACTGAAGCTTTCTTT; J: TRBJ1-1; V: TRBV12-3/TRBV12-4; length: 16; size: few; D: TRBD1
CDR3: CSALNGLPDYGYTF; DNA: TGCAGTGCTCTAAACGGACTTCCAGACTATGGCTACACCTTC; J: TRBJ1-2; V: TRBV20-1; length: 14; size: -; D: -
CDR3: CASSQNSGTGRRNTEAFF; DNA: TGTGCCAGCAGCCAAAATTCCGGGACAGGGCGACGGAACACTGAAGCTTTCTTT; J: TRBJ1-1; V: TRBV4-2; length: 18; size: -; D: TRBD1
CDR3: CASSPTSTEAFF; DNA: TGTGCCAGCAGTCCCACGTCCACTGAAGCTTTCTTT; J: TRBJ1-1; V: TRBV7-8; length: 12; size: many; D: -
CDR3: CATSDAPGRNFYNEQFF; DNA: TGTGCCACCAGTGATGCGCCGGGACGCAACTTTTACAATGAGCAGTTCTTC; J: TRBJ2-1; V: TRBV24-1; length: 17; size: few; D: -
CDR3: CASSHPGGTSPLHF; DNA: TGTGCCAGCAGTCACCCAGGGGGCACTTCACCCCTCCACTTT; J: TRBJ1-6; V: TRBV12-3/TRBV12-4; length: 14; size: few; D: TRBD1
CDR3: CASSLGVGVTDTQYF; DNA: TGTGCCAGCAGTTTGGGGGTTGGAGTAACAGATACGCAGTATTTT; J: TRBJ2-3; V: TRBV12-3/TRBV12-4; length: 15; size: few; D: -